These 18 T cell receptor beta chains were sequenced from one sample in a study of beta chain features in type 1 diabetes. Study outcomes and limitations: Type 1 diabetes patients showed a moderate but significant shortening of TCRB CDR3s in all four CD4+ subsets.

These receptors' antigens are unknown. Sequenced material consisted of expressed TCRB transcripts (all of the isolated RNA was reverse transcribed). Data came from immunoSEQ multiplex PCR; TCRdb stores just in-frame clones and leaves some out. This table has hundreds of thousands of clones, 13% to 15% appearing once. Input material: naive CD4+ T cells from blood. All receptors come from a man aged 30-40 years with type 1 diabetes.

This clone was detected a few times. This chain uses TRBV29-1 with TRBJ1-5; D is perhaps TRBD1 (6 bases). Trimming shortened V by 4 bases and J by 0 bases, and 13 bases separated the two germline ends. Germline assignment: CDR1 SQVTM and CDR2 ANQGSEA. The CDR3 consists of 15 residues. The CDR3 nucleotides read TGCAGCGTTGGCCCTACAGGGAATAGCAATCAGCCCCAGCATTTT. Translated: CSVGPTGNSNQPQHF.

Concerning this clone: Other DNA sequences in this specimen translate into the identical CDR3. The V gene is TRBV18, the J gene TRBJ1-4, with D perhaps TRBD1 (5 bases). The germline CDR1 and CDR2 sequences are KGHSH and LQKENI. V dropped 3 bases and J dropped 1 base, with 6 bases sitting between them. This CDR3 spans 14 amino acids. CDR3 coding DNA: TGTGCCAGCTCACCCCAGGGAACTAATGAAAAACTGTTTTTT. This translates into CASSPQGTNEKLFF.

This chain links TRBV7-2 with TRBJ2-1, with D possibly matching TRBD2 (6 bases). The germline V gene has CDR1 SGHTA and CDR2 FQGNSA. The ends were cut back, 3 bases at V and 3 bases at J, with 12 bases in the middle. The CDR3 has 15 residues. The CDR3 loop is CASSFGLAFYNEQFF. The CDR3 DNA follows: TGTGCCAGCAGCTTTGGGCTAGCGTTCTACAATGAGCAGTTCTTC.

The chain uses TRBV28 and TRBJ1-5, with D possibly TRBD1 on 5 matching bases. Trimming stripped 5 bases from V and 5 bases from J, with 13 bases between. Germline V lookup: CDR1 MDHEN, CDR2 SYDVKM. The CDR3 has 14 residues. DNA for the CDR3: TGTGCCAGCAGTCGGGGGACGGGAGATCAGCCCCAGCATTTT. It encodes CASSRGTGDQPQHF. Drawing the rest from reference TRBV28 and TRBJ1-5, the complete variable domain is DVKVTQSSRYLVKRTGEKVFLECVQDMDHENMFWYRQDPGLGLRLIYFSYDVKMKEKGDIPEGYSVSREKKERFSLILESASTNQTSMYLCASSRGTGDQPQHFGDGTRLSIL.

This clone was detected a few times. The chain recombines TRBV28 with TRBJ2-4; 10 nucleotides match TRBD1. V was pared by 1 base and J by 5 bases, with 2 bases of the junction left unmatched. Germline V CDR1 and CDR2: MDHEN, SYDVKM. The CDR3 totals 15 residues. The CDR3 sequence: CASSLSGTGENIQYF. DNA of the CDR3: TGTGCCAGCAGTTTATCCGGGACAGGGGAAAACATTCAGTACTTC.

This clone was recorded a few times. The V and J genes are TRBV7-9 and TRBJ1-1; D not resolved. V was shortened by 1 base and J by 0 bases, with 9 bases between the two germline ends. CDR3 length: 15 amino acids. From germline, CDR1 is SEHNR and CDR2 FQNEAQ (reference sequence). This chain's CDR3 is CASSLVGAMNTEAFF. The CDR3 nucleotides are TGTGCCAGCAGCTTAGTTGGAGCTATGAACACTGAAGCTTTCTTT.

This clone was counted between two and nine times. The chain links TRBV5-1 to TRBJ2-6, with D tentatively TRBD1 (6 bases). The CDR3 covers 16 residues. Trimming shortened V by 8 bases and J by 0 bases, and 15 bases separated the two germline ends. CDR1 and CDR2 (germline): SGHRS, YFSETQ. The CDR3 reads CASSLNRDSGANVLTF. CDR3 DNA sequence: TGCGCCAGTTCCCTCAACAGGGACTCTGGGGCCAACGTCCTGACTTTC.

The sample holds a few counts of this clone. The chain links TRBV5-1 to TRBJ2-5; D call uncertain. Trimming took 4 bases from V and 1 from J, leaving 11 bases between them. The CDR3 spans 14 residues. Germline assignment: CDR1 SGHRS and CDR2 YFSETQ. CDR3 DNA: TGCGCCAGCAGCAGCAACACAGCCCAAGAGACCCAGTACTTC. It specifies CASSSNTAQETQYF.

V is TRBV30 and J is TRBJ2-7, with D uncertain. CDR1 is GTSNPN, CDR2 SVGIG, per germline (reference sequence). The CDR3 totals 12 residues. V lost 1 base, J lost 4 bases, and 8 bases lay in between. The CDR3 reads CAWSEKPYEQYF. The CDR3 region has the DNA TGTGCCTGGAGTGAGAAGCCTTACGAGCAGTACTTC.

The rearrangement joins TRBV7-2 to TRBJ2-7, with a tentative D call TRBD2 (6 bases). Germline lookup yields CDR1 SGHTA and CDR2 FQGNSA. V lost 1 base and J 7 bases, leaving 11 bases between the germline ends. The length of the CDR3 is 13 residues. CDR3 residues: CASSLGGVWEQYF. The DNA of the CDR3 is TGTGCCAGCAGCTTAGGGGGGGTCTGGGAGCAGTACTTC.

In nucleotides, the CDR3 is TGCGCCAGCAGCGACCGACAGGGACGATCCTACGAGCAGTACTTC. This codes for CASSDRQGRSYEQYF. The chain joins TRBV5-1 to TRBJ2-7; 7 bases are shared with TRBD1. Germline V gene data show CDR1 as SGHRS and CDR2 as YFSETQ. The CDR3 runs 15 residues. V lost 4 bases, J lost 1 base, and 8 bases stayed unmatched.

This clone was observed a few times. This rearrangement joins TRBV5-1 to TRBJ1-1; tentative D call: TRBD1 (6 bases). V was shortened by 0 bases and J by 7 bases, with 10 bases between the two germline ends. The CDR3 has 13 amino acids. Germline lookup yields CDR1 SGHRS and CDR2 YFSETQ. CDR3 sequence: CASSLGIQGEAFF. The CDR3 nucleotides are TGCGCCAGCAGCTTGGGGATACAGGGTGAAGCTTTCTTT. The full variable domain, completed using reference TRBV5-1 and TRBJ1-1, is KAGVTQTPRYLIKTRGQQVTLSCSPISGHRSVSWYQQTPGQGLQFLFEYFSETQRNKGNFPGRFSGRQFSNSRSEMNVSTLELGDSALYLCASSLGIQGEAFFGQGTRLTVV.

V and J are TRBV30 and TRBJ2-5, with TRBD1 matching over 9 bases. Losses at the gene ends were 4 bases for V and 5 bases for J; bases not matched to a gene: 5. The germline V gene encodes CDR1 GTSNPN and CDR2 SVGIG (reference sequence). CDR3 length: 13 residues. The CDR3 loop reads CAWTQQGAETQYF. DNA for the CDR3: TGTGCCTGGACCCAACAGGGGGCGGAGACCCAGTACTTC. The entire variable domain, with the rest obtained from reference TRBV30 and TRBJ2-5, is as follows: SQTIHQWPATLVQPVGSPLSLECTVEGTSNPNLYWYRQAAGRGLQLLFYSVGIGQISSEVPQNLSASRPQDRQFILSSKKLLLSDSGFYLCAWTQQGAETQYFGPGTRLLVL.

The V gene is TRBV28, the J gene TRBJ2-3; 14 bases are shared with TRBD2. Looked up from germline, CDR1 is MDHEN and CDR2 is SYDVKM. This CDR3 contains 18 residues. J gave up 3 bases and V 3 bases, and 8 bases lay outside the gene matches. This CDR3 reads CASSFLIGLAGGTDTQYF. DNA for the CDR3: TGTGCCAGCAGTTTCCTCATCGGACTAGCGGGAGGAACAGATACGCAGTATTTT. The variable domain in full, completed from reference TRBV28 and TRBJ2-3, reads DVKVTQSSRYLVKRTGEKVFLECVQDMDHENMFWYRQDPGLGLRLIYFSYDVKMKEKGDIPEGYSVSREKKERFSLILESASTNQTSMYLCASSFLIGLAGGTDTQYFGPGTRLTVL.

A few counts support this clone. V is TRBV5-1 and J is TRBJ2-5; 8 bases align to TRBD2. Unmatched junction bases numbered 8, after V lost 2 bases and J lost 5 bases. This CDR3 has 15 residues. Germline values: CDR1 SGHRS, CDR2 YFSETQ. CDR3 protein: CASSFNLAGQETQYF. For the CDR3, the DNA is TGCGCCAGCAGCTTTAACCTAGCGGGCCAGGAGACCCAGTACTTC.

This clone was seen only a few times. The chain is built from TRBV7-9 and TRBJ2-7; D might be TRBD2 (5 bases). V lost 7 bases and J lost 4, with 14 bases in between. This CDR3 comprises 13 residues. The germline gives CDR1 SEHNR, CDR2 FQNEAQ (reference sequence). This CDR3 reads CASTRWESYEQYF. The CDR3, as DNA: TGTGCCAGCACCCGTTGGGAGAGTTACGAGCAGTACTTC.

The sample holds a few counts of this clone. The CDR3 DNA follows: TGTGCCAGCAGTGAATTTGGGCAGGGGGCCCAGCCCCAGCATTTT. Residues: CASSEFGQGAQPQHF. J is TRBJ1-5 and V is TRBV2, with TRBD1 identical over 8 bases. Germline lookup yields CDR1 SNHLY and CDR2 FYNNEI. V was pared by 2 bases and J by 7 bases, with 7 bases of the junction left unmatched. The CDR3 sequence is 15 residues long. The entire variable domain, with the rest obtained from reference TRBV2 and TRBJ1-5, is as follows: EPEVTQTPSHQVTQMGQEVILRCVPISNHLYFYWYRQILGQKVEFLVSFYNNEISEKSEIFDDQFSVERPDGSNFTLKIRSTKLEDSAMYFCASSEFGQGAQPQHFGDGTRLSIL.

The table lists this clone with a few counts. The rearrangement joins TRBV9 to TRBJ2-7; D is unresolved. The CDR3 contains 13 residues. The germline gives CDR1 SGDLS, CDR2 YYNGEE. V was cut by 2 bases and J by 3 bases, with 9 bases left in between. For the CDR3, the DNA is TGTGCCAGCAGCGTTGGGCTTAACTACGAGCAGTACTTC. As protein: CASSVGLNYEQYF. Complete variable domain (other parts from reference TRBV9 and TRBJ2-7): DSGVTQTPKHLITATGQRVTLRCSPRSGDLSVYWYQQSLDQGLQFLIQYYNGEERAKGNILERFSAQQFPDLHSELNLSSLELGDSALYFCASSVGLNYEQYFGPGTRLTVT.